This T cell receptor (beta chain) was profiled in a study of Ad26.COV2.S vaccination and SARS-CoV-2 variants. Concerning this clone: Its specificity is not known.

Germline CDR1 SGHVS, CDR2 FNYEAQ. The CDR3 covers 14 residues. The germline V and J ends were trimmed by 1 base and 2 bases, with 9 bases remaining between them. General study results and limits: After vaccination, reports described spike-specific CD8+ and CD4+ T cell responses as showing substantial breadth.

Treatment denoted: around 19 received Ad26.COV2.S at low or high dose, single or two shots; several received placebo; per-sample allocation not given. The investigators took samples on day 63 after the first vaccine or placebo injection. Ad26.COV2.S expressed prefusion-stabilized spike from the original Wuhan strain. Profiled with immunoSEQ multiplex PCR; TCRdb holds only in-frame clones, not every one. The sample yields 350,000 to 400,000 clones, around nine tenths seen once. The chain combines TRBV7-6 with TRBJ2-7, with D possibly being TRBD1 or TRBD2 (5 bases each). The source material was peripheral blood, sampled in a trial of Ad26.COV2.S vaccine versus placebo. The sequence derives from a person aged 18-65 years who received the Ad26.COV2.S COVID-19 vaccine or a placebo. This CDR3 reads CASSLDEGTYEQYF. In DNA, the CDR3 is TGTGCCAGCAGCTTAGACGAGGGGACCTACGAGCAGTACTTC.